This TCR beta chain is drawn from a study of CD8+ T cells in alopecia areata. Findings and caveats of the study: Normal-skin resident alphabeta T cells also appear among scalp sample sequences.

RNA extraction was followed by reverse transcription into cDNA, which acted as the sequencing template. Sequenced by immunoSEQ multiplex PCR; TCRdb stores in-frame clones only, minus some. In the table there are 200,000 to 250,000 clones, roughly 69% of which are singletons. Concerning this clone: What it binds is not known.

Trimming took 4 bases from V and 8 from J, leaving 15 bases between them. This CDR3 contains 15 residues. Germline CDR1 and CDR2: SNHLY and FYNNEI. The input for sequencing was CD4+ T cells sorted from blood, taken at week 0. The chain employs TRBV2 and TRBJ1-6, with a possible D match to TRBD1 (5 bases). This clonotype was obtained from a human donor with alopecia areata. CDR3 loop: CASSVRGGTYSPLHF. The CDR3 DNA sequence: TGTGCCAGCAGTGTAAGGGGCGGAACATATTCACCCCTCCACTTT. Filled out from reference TRBV2 and TRBJ1-6, the complete variable domain reads EPEVTQTPSHQVTQMGQEVILRCVPISNHLYFYWYRQILGQKVEFLVSFYNNEISEKSEIFDDQFSVERPDGSNFTLKIRSTKLEDSAMYFCASSVRGGTYSPLHFGNGTRLTVT.